Listed below are T cell receptor beta chains from one sample, sequenced in a study of cytomegalovirus exposure and HLA in healthy donors. The data were produced by immunoSEQ multiplex PCR, yet TCRdb's version contains in-frame clones alone and is incomplete. There are about 80,000 clones in the sample; 70% to 80% occur only once, and about 3% lies in the top ten. Specimen: PBMCs. The receptors come from a man aged 45-65 years in good health and CMV-seronegative. Both conserved end residues are part of each CDR3. The order of the fields is D gene, J gene, clone size, V gene, CDR3 DNA, CDR3 protein. The D gene is left open where the match is weak. The size of a clone is reported for some rows only, either as once, few or many, or as a class for expanded clones.

. | TRBJ2-5 | . | TRBV15 | TGTGCCACCAGCAGAGGAGGGAACGTTCGTCAAGAGACCCAGTACTTC | CATSRGGNVRQETQYF
TRBD1 | TRBJ1-2 | . | TRBV2 | TGTGCCAGCAGTGAAAACAGGGGACAGGGGAACTATGGCTACACCTTC | CASSENRGQGNYGYTF
TRBD1 | TRBJ1-5 | few | TRBV19 | TGTGCCAGTAGTCCGGGACAGGGAAATCAGCCCCAGCATTTT | CASSPGQGNQPQHF
TRBD2 | TRBJ2-1 | . | TRBV5-1 | TGCGCCAGCAGCTATGTAGCGGGGGGGAATAATGAGCAGTTCTTC | CASSYVAGGNNEQFF
. | TRBJ2-4 | . | TRBV10-3 | TGTGCCATCAGTAAAGGGGTCCAGGACATTCAGTACTTC | CAISKGVQDIQYF
TRBD1 | TRBJ1-1 | . | TRBV6-5 | TGTGCCAGCAGTCGCGCCGATTTGGGCAGGGGGGCTTTCTTT | CASSRADLGRGAFF
TRBD1 | TRBJ2-3 | . | TRBV5-4 | TGTGCCAGCAGCTACAGGGGCTTTACAGATACGCAGTATTTT | CASSYRGFTDTQYF
. | TRBJ2-1 | . | TRBV5-6 | TGTGCCAGCAGCTTGGATATGGGGGCTACCTACAATGAGCAGTTCTTC | CASSLDMGATYNEQFF
TRBD2 | TRBJ2-3 | . | TRBV9 | TGTGCCAGCAGCTGGGGGGGACTAGCGGGGGGCACAGATACGCAGTATTTT | CASSWGGLAGGTDTQYF
TRBD1 | TRBJ1-5 | . | TRBV5-1 | TGCGCCAGCAGCTCGCAGGGGGGCCAGCCCCAGCATTTT | CASSSQGGQPQHF
TRBD1 | TRBJ1-1 | few | TRBV5-4 | TGTGCCAGCAGAACGACAGGGCCAGGGGAAGCTTTCTTT | CASRTTGPGEAFF
. | TRBJ2-1 | once | TRBV4-1 | TGCGCCAGCAGCCAAGCCCCGCAGGGTAGGAATGAGCAGTTCTTC | CASSQAPQGRNEQFF
. | TRBJ1-5 | few | TRBV4-1 | TGCGCCAGCAGCCAAGAGGCGGCCAATCAGCCCCAGCATTTT | CASSQEAANQPQHF
TRBD1 | TRBJ2-1 | . | TRBV19 | TGTGCCAGTAGTACCCGACAGGGGACAACCCGGTACAATGAGCAGTTCTTC | CASSTRQGTTRYNEQFF
TRBD2 | TRBJ2-7 | . | TRBV10-3 | TGTGCCACGGGACTAGGCGACGAGCAGTACTTC | CATGLGDEQYF
TRBD1 | TRBJ1-6 | . | TRBV11-1 | TGTGCCAGCAGCCCCGACAGGGGGCTACACTCACCCCTCCACTTT | CASSPDRGLHSPLHF
. | TRBJ1-5 | . | TRBV30 | TGTGCCTGGAACGCCGACACTAGCAATCAGCCCCAGCATTTT | CAWNADTSNQPQHF
TRBD2 | TRBJ2-7 | . | TRBV19 | TGTGCCAGTAGTACCGGGATGGGGCGGGGGGCCCAGAGCTCCTACGAGCAGTACTTC | CASSTGMGRGAQSSYEQYF
TRBD2 | TRBJ2-2 | . | TRBV9 | TGTGCCAGCAGCGTAGAGGGGTGGGGGGGGAACACCGGGGAGCTGTTTTTT | CASSVEGWGGNTGELFF
. | TRBJ2-7 | few | TRBV6-1 | TGTGCCAGCCCGCCCCGGGAACAGGGCCGGCAGTACTTC | CASPPREQGRQYF
. | TRBJ2-5 | . | TRBV18 | TGTGCCAGCTCACCTGCCGAATCCTTAGCGGTGGGGCCCCAAGAGACCCAGTACTTC | CASSPAESLAVGPQETQYF
. | TRBJ1-6 | . | TRBV21-1 | TGTGCCAGCAGCAAAGAAGCGGGGGTGTCCTATAATTCACCCCTCCACTTT | CASSKEAGVSYNSPLHF
. | TRBJ2-3 | . | TRBV5-1 | TGCGCCAGCAGCAGGCGGAGCACAGATACGCAGTATTTT | CASSRRSTDTQYF
. | TRBJ2-1 | . | TRBV9 | TGTGCCAGCAGCGTCGGAATAGCGGATTACAATGAGCAGTTCTTC | CASSVGIADYNEQFF
. | TRBJ1-3 | . | TRBV5-1 | TGCGCCAGCAGCCCGAGGGCCGGGCCAGCCGGAAACACCATATATTTT | CASSPRAGPAGNTIYF
TRBD1 | TRBJ1-5 | few | TRBV6-1 | TGTGCCAGCAGTCCTCGACAGGGTCAAAATCAGCCCCAGCATTTT | CASSPRQGQNQPQHF
. | TRBJ2-1 | . | TRBV5-1 | TGCGCCAGCAGCTTGGGGGGGCCCGAGGATGAGCAGTTCTTC | CASSLGGPEDEQFF
. | TRBJ2-5 | . | TRBV27 | TGTGCCAGCAGTCCCTGGACCCGCGGGGTCGAGGCCCAGTACTTC | CASSPWTRGVEAQYF
TRBD2 | TRBJ2-3 | . | TRBV6-1 | TGTGCCAGCAGTGGCCCCCGAGGGACTAGCGGGGGCCGGAATACGCAGTATTTT | CASSGPRGTSGGRNTQYF
. | TRBJ2-5 | . | TRBV4-1 | TGCGCCAGCAGCCCAACCCGGACAGCCGGCACCATTGTAGAGACCCAGTACTTC | CASSPTRTAGTIVETQYF
. | TRBJ1-4 | . | TRBV5-6 | TGTGCCAGCAGCTTGCTGCGGGACTTTAATGAAAAACTGTTTTTT | CASSLLRDFNEKLFF
TRBD2 | TRBJ2-3 | . | TRBV19 | TGTGCCAGTAGTATAGGGGGACTAGCGGACACAGATACGCAGTATTTT | CASSIGGLADTDTQYF
. | TRBJ1-1 | . | TRBV13 | TGTGCCAGCAGCTACCGGGGGGGGACTGAAGTTTTCTTT | CASSYRGGTEVFF
TRBD1 | TRBJ2-3 | once | TRBV7-6 | TGTGCCAGCAGCTTACTTCCTTTGACAGGGGAAGGCACAGATACGCAGTATTTT | CASSLLPLTGEGTDTQYF
. | TRBJ1-4 | . | TRBV7-9 | TGTGCCAGCAGCCCAAAGGGTTTCAGGGCGTGGAAACTGTTTTTT | CASSPKGFRAWKLFF
. | TRBJ2-7 | . | TRBV4-1 | TGCGCCAGCAGCTCCTCGGGGGGCTGGAACGAGCAGTACTTC | CASSSSGGWNEQYF
. | TRBJ1-5 | . | TRBV12-2 | TGTGCAAGTCGCAAATTCCGGGGCAATCAGCCCCAGCATTTT | CASRKFRGNQPQHF
. | TRBJ2-3 | . | TRBV5-1 | TGCGCCAGCAGCAAAGCGGGACGGGGGGCATGGAATACGCAGTATTTT | CASSKAGRGAWNTQYF
TRBD1 | TRBJ2-2 | . | TRBV11-2 | TGTGCCAGCAGCTTAGCGAATTACAGGGGGGCCGGGGAGCTGTTTTTT | CASSLANYRGAGELFF
TRBD2 | TRBJ2-2 | few | TRBV7-2 | TGTGCCAGCAGCGCAGCGGGGGGCGGTACCGGGGAGCTGTTTTTT | CASSAAGGGTGELFF